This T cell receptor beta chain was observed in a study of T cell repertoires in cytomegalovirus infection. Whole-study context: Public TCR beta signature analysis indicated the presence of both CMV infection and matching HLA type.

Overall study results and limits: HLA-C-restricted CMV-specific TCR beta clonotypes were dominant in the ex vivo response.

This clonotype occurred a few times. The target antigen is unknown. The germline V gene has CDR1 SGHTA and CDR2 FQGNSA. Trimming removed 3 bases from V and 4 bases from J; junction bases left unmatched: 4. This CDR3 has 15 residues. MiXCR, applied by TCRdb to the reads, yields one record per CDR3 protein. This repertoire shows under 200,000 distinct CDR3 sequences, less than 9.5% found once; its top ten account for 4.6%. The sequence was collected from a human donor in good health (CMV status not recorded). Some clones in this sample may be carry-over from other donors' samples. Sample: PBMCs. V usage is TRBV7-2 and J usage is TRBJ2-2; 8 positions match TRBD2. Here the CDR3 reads CASSLLAGLTGELFF. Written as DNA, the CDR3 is TGTGCCAGCAGCTTGCTAGCGGGCCTCACCGGGGAGCTGTTTTTT.